Shown below are 28 T cell receptor beta chains from a single sample sequenced in a study of OX40 agonist ivuxolimab in advanced cancers. Library preparation employed the immunoSEQ multiplex PCR assay. TCRdb limited this immuneACCESS table to in-frame rearrangements with V and J called. A share of clones is missing; checked studies link under half to unresolved V genes, and the rest is unexplained. The sample table lists more than 60,000 clones, around 86% of them with a count of one. The ten biggest clones cover around 0.97% of the sample. The sample in question was CD4+ or CD8+ T cells sorted from blood, obtained in a trial of the OX40 agonist ivuxolimab. These receptors came from an adult with an advanced solid tumor such as melanoma, head and neck, liver or kidney cancer.

The chain couples TRBV7-2 to TRBJ2-3, with TRBD2 as a possible D gene (5 bases). Per germline, CDR1 SGHTA and CDR2 FQGNSA. This CDR3 has 13 amino acids. V dropped 5 bases and J dropped 0 bases, with 6 bases sitting between them. The CDR3, as DNA: TGTGCCAGCAGCCGGACTAGCACAGATACGCAGTATTTT. This gives the protein CASSRTSTDTQYF.

This rearrangement joins TRBV9 to TRBJ2-5; the D gene is possibly TRBD2 (5 bases). V lost 1 base and J 0 bases, leaving 7 bases between the germline ends. CDR1 is SGDLS, CDR2 YYNGEE, per germline. The CDR3 runs to 14 residues. In DNA, the CDR3 is TGTGCCAGCAGCGTACGGGGAAACCAAGAGACCCAGTACTTC. It encodes CASSVRGNQETQYF.

The chain uses TRBV6-7 and TRBJ2-1; D possibly uses TRBD1 or TRBD2 (6 bases each). TRBV6-7 is known as an ORF, though its function is uncertain. CDR3 length: 15 amino acids. The V end lost 2 bases, the J end lost 4 bases, and 12 bases lay between the germline ends. Here the CDR3 DNA reads TGTGCCAGCAGTTACGGGGGCGGGACGTACAATGAGCAGTTCTTC. Its protein product is CASSYGGGTYNEQFF.

This clone was detected once. The chain joins TRBV19 to TRBJ2-3, with TRBD2 identical over 7 bases. V dropped 3 bases and J dropped 3; count of bases not matched to a gene: 6. The CDR3 runs 15 residues. Germline V gene data show CDR1 as LNHDA and CDR2 as SQIVND (reference sequence). The CDR3 sequence is CASSMSRGDTDTQYF. In DNA form, the CDR3 reads TGTGCCAGTAGTATGAGCCGGGGGGATACAGATACGCAGTATTTT.

The chain carries TRBV18 and TRBJ1-1, with D hard to call. Germline values: CDR1 KGHSH, CDR2 LQKENI. V lost 0 bases, J lost 9 bases, and 11 bases lay in between. This CDR3 spans 13 amino acids. The CDR3 DNA is TGTGCCAGCTCACCACCGGGTAGGAATAAAGCTTTCTTT. Residues: CASSPPGRNKAFF.

The chain recombines TRBV11-3 with TRBJ2-7; the D is unclear. Germline CDR1 reads SGHNT; CDR2 reads YENEEA. The CDR3 contains 16 residues. Trimming removed 1 base at V and 6 bases at J, with 19 bases between. This CDR3 is CASSLVVPPLTTEQYF. As DNA, the CDR3 is TGTGCCAGCAGCTTAGTGGTTCCGCCTCTCACGACCGAGCAGTACTTC.

This clone was observed a few times. The genes are TRBV27 and TRBJ2-7; tentative D call: TRBD2 (5 bases). Trimming removed 3 bases from V and 3 bases from J, with 9 bases in between. CDR1 and CDR2 (germline): MNHEY, SMNVEV (reference sequence). This CDR3 is built from 13 residues. CDR3 DNA sequence: TGTGCCAGCAGTTTGAAGGCGGGCTACGAGCAGTACTTC. Its protein product is CASSLKAGYEQYF.

This clone was seen once. V is TRBV5-5 and J is TRBJ1-1, with TRBD1 matching over 10 bases. The CDR3 is 14 residues long. V lost 6 bases, J lost 3 bases, and 5 bases stayed unmatched. Germline assignment: CDR1 SGHKS and CDR2 YYEKEE (reference sequence). In DNA form, the CDR3 reads TGTGCCAGCACCCGGACAGGGGGGGACACTGAAGCTTTCTTT. Translation gives CASTRTGGDTEAFF. Complete variable domain (other parts from reference TRBV5-5 and TRBJ1-1): DAGVTQSPTHLIKTRGQQVTLRCSPISGHKSVSWYQQVLGQGPQFIFQYYEKEERGRGNFPDRFSARQFPNYSSELNVNALLLGDSALYLCASTRTGGDTEAFFGQGTRLTVV.

The chain has TRBV10-1 and TRBJ1-5; D is unclear. V lost 3 bases and J 1 base, leaving 7 bases between the germline ends. Germline-derived CDR1 and CDR2 are WNHNN and SYGVQD (reference sequence). This CDR3 region has 14 residues. CDR3 loop: CASSEGPSNQPQHF. CDR3 nucleotide sequence: TGCGCCAGCAGTGAAGGACCGAGCAATCAGCCCCAGCATTTT.

CDR3 region: CASKRQMGDPYGYTF. The CDR3 DNA sequence: TGCGCCAGCAAGCGCCAAATGGGGGACCCATATGGCTACACCTTC. This rearrangement joins TRBV5-1 to TRBJ1-2; perhaps TRBD1 as D (5 bases). Trimming took off 6 bases at V and 5 bases at J, with 20 bases between the two ends. The CDR3 consists of 15 residues. Germline V lookup: CDR1 SGHRS, CDR2 YFSETQ. The entire variable domain, with the rest obtained from reference TRBV5-1 and TRBJ1-2, is as follows: KAGVTQTPRYLIKTRGQQVTLSCSPISGHRSVSWYQQTPGQGLQFLFEYFSETQRNKGNFPGRFSGRQFSNSRSEMNVSTLELGDSALYLCASKRQMGDPYGYTFGSGTRLTVV.

The rearrangement uses TRBV12-1 and TRBJ2-7; the table's D call TRBD2 went unverified against the DNA. TRBV12-1 corresponds to a pseudogene. This CDR3 has 15 residues. This chain's CDR3 is CASSPGLAGSYEQYF. DNA for the CDR3: TGTGCCAGCAGCCCGGGACTAGCGGGTTCCTACGAGCAGTACTTC.

This rearrangement joins TRBV6-5 to TRBJ1-4; tentative D call: TRBD1 (5 bases). The CDR3 runs 15 residues. Germline V gene sequence: CDR1 MNHEY, CDR2 SVGAGI. V lost 6 bases to trimming and J lost 3 bases, with 14 bases between them. CDR3 protein: CASRNSGDPNEKLFF. Here the CDR3 DNA reads TGTGCCAGCAGAAACTCGGGGGACCCTAATGAAAAACTGTTTTTT.

About this clone itself: A read error may account for a junction end that differs from germline. The V and J genes are TRBV5-6 and TRBJ1-5; a weak D match, TRBD1 (5 bases). Per germline, CDR1 SGHDT and CDR2 YYEEEE. CDR3 length: 14 amino acids. CDR3 bases: TGTGCCAGCAGCTTGGCAGTCGGTTCGCAGGGAAGGGAATTT. Its translation is CASSLAVGSQGREF.

The chain combines TRBV7-2 with TRBJ2-5, with a weak D call TRBD1 (7 bases). The germline CDR1 and CDR2 sequences are SGHTA and FQGNSA. This CDR3 spans 15 amino acids. Trimming left V 5 bases short and J 4 bases short, with 17 bases between. The CDR3 loop reads CASSPRGQWGETQYF. The DNA for the CDR3 is TGTGCCAGCAGCCCGCGGGGACAGTGGGGAGAGACCCAGTACTTC. The variable domain in full, completed from reference TRBV7-2 and TRBJ2-5, reads GAGVSQSPSNKVTEKGKDVELRCDPISGHTALYWYRQSLGQGLEFLIYFQGNSAPDKSGLPSDRFSAERTGGSVSTLTIQRTQQEDSAVYLCASSPRGQWGETQYFGPGTRLLVL.

As for this clone: At the DNA level, this CDR3 is encoded by other sequences in the same sample as well. The chain has TRBV5-1 and TRBJ1-4, with D maybe TRBD1 (6 bases). Germline assignment: CDR1 SGHRS and CDR2 YFSETQ. Trimming pared 4 bases from V and 0 bases from J, leaving 10 bases between. This CDR3 is 15 amino acids long. Written as DNA, the CDR3 is TGCGCCAGCAGCGTACAGGGTGCAACTAATGAAAAACTGTTTTTT. Translating gives CASSVQGATNEKLFF.

This clone was observed a single time. This chain uses TRBV5-6 with TRBJ2-7; D could derive from TRBD1 or TRBD2 (5 bases each). V gave up 2 bases and J gave up 2 bases, with 14 bases separating them. Germline V gene sequence: CDR1 SGHDT, CDR2 YYEEEE. CDR3 length: 15 residues. The CDR3 is CASSLPDSGAYEQYF. CDR3 coding DNA: TGTGCCAGCAGCTTACCAGACAGCGGAGCCTACGAGCAGTACTTC.

CDR3 loop: CASRDTYTDTQYF. CDR3 in DNA: TGTGCCAGCAGGGACACCTACACAGATACGCAGTATTTT. The chain employs TRBV25-1 and TRBJ2-3, with D possibly being TRBD1 (5 bases). This CDR3 has 13 residues. CDR1 and CDR2 from the germline V gene are MGHDK and SYGVNS. With 6 bases removed from V and 2 bases from J, the gap between germline ends came to 9 bases.

The genes are TRBV7-9 and TRBJ1-1; a weak D match, TRBD1 (6 bases). V was trimmed by 6 bases and J by 6 bases, leaving 23 bases between them. CDR3 length equals 16 residues. Germline lookup yields CDR1 SEHNR and CDR2 FQNEAQ (reference sequence). CDR3 nucleotides: TGTGCCAGCAGACCAGGGGCGGCGGGTTTGTGGTCTGAAGCTTTCTTT. This encodes CASRPGAAGLWSEAFF.

The chain links TRBV9 to TRBJ1-1; a possible D gene is TRBD1 (6 bases). The germline gives CDR1 SGDLS, CDR2 YYNGEE. Trimming left V 0 bases short and J 1 base short, with 16 bases between. This CDR3 has 17 amino acids. CDR3 sequence reads: CASSVATGGGGNTEAFF. In nucleotides, the CDR3 is TGTGCCAGCAGCGTAGCTACAGGTGGAGGGGGGAACACTGAAGCTTTCTTT.

This rearrangement joins TRBV7-3 to TRBJ1-2, with a possible D match to TRBD1 (5 bases). The germline V gene encodes CDR1 SGHTA and CDR2 FQGTGA. V lost 0 bases to trimming and J lost 6 bases, with 8 bases between them. This CDR3 has 13 amino acids. CDR3 loop: CASSLTGADGYTF. The CDR3 DNA reads TGTGCCAGCAGCTTAACAGGGGCGGATGGCTACACCTTC.

The chain has TRBV7-9 and TRBJ2-3; D unresolved. Germline assignment: CDR1 SEHNR and CDR2 FQNEAQ (reference sequence). The CDR3 consists of 15 residues. V lost 1 base and J lost 0, with 8 bases in between. As DNA, the CDR3 is TGTGCCAGCAGCTTAGTAGGTACTAGCACAGATACGCAGTATTTT. Its translation is CASSLVGTSTDTQYF.

The chain employs TRBV28 and TRBJ1-5; the match to TRBD1 covers 7 bases. V lost 0 bases and J lost 3; bases outside the gene matches: 2. The germline V gene has CDR1 MDHEN and CDR2 SYDVKM. The CDR3 sequence is 15 residues long. CDR3 in DNA: TGTGCCAGCAGTTTATGGGGACAGAACAATCAGCCCCAGCATTTT. Protein sequence: CASSLWGQNNQPQHF.

The chain recombines TRBV7-9 with TRBJ2-5; D not certain. V lost 6 bases to trimming and J lost 4 bases, with 9 bases between them. This CDR3 spans 12 amino acids. Looked up from germline, CDR1 is SEHNR and CDR2 is FQNEAQ (reference sequence). The CDR3 reads CASRMGPETQYF. Written as DNA, the CDR3 is TGTGCCAGCAGAATGGGCCCAGAGACCCAGTACTTC.

The V call is TRBV11-2, the J call TRBJ1-6; TRBD1 agrees at 8 bases. CDR1 and CDR2 (germline): SGHAT, FQNNGV. The CDR3 loop spans 14 amino acids. Trimming cost V 2 bases and J 9 bases; bases outside gene matches: 3. CDR3 sequence: CASSLQGAGSPLHF. The CDR3 region has the DNA TGTGCCAGCAGCTTACAGGGGGCTGGTTCACCCCTCCACTTT.

This clone was detected only a few times. V gene TRBV7-2 combines with J gene TRBJ2-5; 7 positions agree with TRBD1. CDR1 SGHTA and CDR2 FQGNSA come from the germline V gene. CDR3 length: 14 amino acids. The trim removed 5 bases at V and 5 bases at J, leaving 8 bases unmatched. The DNA for the CDR3 is TGTGCCAGCAGCCAGACAGGGTGGTCGGAGACCCAGTACTTC. Its translation: CASSQTGWSETQYF.

The chain carries TRBV6-5 and TRBJ2-7, with 9 nucleotides matching TRBD1. CDR3 length: 16 residues. Per germline, CDR1 MNHEY and CDR2 SVGAGI. Unmatched junction bases numbered 5, after V lost 0 bases and J lost 2 bases. For the CDR3, the DNA is TGTGCCAGCAGTTACTCGCGGACAGGGGAGACCTACGAGCAGTACTTC. This encodes CASSYSRTGETYEQYF.

The chain employs TRBV12-5 and TRBJ1-2; 8 bases match TRBD1. The CDR3 runs to 14 residues. Trimming took 4 bases from V and 4 from J; bases not matched to a gene: 5. Germline CDR1 and CDR2: LGHNT and FRNRAP. The CDR3 spells CASGSQGQVYGYTF. In DNA, the CDR3 is TGTGCTAGTGGTTCCCAGGGACAGGTCTATGGCTACACCTTC. Combining the CDR3 with reference TRBV12-5 and TRBJ1-2 gives the whole variable domain DARVTQTPRHKVTEMGQEVTMRCQPILGHNTVFWYRQTMMQGLELLAYFRNRAPLDDSGMPKDRFSAEMPDATLATLKIQPSEPRDSAVYFCASGSQGQVYGYTFGSGTRLTVV.

This chain connects TRBV7-8 to TRBJ2-7; D is unresolved. The ends were cut back, 5 bases at V and 1 base at J, with 9 bases in the middle. The length of the CDR3 is 13 residues. Germline values: CDR1 SGHVS, CDR2 FQNEAQ. DNA of the CDR3: TGTGCCAGCAGCCTATCGGAGTCCTACGAGCAGTACTTC. Protein sequence: CASSLSESYEQYF.